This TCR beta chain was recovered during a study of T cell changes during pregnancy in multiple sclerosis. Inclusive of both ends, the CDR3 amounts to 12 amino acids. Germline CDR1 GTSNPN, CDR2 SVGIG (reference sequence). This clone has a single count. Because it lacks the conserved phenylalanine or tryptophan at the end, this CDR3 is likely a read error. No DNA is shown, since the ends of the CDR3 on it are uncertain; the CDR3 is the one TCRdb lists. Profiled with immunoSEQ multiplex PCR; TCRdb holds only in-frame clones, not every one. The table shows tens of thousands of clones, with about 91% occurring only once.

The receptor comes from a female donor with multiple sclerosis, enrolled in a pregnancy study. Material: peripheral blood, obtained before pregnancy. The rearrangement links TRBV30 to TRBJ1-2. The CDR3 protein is CAWSREGGVSPS.